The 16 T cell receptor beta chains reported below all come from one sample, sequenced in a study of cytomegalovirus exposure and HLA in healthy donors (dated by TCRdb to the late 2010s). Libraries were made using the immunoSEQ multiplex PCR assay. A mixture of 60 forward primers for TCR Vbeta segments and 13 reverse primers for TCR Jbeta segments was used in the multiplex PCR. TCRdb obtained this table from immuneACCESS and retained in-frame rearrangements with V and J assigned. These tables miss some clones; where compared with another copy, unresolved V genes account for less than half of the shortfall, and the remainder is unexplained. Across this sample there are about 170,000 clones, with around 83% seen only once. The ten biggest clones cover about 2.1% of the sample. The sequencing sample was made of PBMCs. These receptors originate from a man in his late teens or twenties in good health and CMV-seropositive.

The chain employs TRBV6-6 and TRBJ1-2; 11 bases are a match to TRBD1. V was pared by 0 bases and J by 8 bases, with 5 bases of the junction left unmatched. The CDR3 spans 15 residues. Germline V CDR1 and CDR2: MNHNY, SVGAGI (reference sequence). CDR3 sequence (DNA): TGTGCCAGCAGTTACTCGGGACAGGGGGAGTGGGGCTACACCTTC. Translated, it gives CASSYSGQGEWGYTF.

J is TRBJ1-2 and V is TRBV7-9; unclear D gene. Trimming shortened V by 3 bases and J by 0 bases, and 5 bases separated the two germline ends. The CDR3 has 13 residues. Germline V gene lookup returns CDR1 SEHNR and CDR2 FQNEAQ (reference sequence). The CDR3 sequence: CASSFITNYGYTF. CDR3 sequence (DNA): TGTGCCAGCAGCTTTATAACTAACTATGGCTACACCTTC.

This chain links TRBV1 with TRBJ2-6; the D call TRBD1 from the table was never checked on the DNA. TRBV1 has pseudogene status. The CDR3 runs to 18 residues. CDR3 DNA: TGCACCAGCAGCCAAACAGGGGGTGGGGGCTCTGGGGCCAACGTCCTGACTTTC. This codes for CTSSQTGGGGSGANVLTF.

CDR3 residues: CASGTGGVNTEAFF. The DNA of the CDR3 is TGTGCCAGCGGAACCGGGGGGGTAAACACTGAAGCTTTCTTT. The J gene is TRBJ1-1, the V gene TRBV6-1; tentatively, D is TRBD1 (5 bases). CDR3 length equals 14 residues. The ends were cut back, 8 bases at V and 2 bases at J, with 15 bases in the middle. CDR1 MNHNS and CDR2 SASEGT come from the germline V gene.

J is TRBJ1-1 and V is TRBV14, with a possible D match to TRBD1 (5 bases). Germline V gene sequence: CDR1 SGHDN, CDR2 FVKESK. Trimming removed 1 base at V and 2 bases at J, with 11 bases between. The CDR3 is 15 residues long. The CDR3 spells CASSQGSGPNTEAFF. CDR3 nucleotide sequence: TGTGCCAGCAGCCAAGGATCAGGGCCAAACACTGAAGCTTTCTTT.

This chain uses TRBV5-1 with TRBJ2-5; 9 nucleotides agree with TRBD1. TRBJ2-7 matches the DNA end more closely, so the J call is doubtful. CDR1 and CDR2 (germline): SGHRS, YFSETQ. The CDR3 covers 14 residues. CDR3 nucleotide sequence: TGCGCCAGCAGCCGGGACAGGGATTCCTACGAGCAGTACTTC. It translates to CASSRDRDSYEQYF.

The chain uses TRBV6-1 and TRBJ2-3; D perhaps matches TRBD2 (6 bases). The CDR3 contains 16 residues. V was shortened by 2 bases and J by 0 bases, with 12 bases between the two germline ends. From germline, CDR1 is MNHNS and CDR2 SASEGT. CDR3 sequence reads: CASSERGGVSTDTQYF. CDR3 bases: TGTGCCAGCAGTGAACGCGGCGGGGTGAGCACAGATACGCAGTATTTT.

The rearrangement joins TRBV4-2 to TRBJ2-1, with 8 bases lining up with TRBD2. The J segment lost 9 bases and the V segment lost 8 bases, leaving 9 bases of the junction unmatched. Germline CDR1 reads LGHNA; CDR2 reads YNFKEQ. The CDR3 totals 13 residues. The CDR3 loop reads CASGPGSGSEQFF. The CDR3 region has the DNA TGTGCCAGCGGGCCGGGGAGCGGGAGTGAGCAGTTCTTC.

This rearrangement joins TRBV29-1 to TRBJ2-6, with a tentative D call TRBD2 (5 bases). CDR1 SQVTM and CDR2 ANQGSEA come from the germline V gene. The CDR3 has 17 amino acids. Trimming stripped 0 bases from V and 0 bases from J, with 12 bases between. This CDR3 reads CSVEDRTQYSGANVLTF. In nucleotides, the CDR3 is TGCAGCGTTGAAGACAGGACTCAATACTCTGGGGCCAACGTCCTGACTTTC. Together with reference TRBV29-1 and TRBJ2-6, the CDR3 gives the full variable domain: SAVISQKPSRDICQRGTSLTIQCQVDSQVTMMFWYRQQPGQSLTLIATANQGSEATYESGFVIDKFPISRPNLTFSTLTVSNMSPEDSSIYLCSVEDRTQYSGANVLTFGAGSRLTVL.

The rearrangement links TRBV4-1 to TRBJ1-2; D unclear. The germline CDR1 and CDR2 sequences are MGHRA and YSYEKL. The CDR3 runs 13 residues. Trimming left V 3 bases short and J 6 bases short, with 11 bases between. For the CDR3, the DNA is TGCGCCAGCAGCCAGGAGTCGATGAATGGCTACACCTTC. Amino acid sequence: CASSQESMNGYTF.

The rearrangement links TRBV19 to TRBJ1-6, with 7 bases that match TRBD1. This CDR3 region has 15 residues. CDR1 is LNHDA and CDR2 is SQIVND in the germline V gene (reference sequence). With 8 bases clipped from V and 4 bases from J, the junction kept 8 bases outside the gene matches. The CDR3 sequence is CASHSDRAYNSPLHF. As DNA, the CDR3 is TGTGCCAGTCATTCTGACAGGGCGTATAATTCACCCCTCCACTTT.

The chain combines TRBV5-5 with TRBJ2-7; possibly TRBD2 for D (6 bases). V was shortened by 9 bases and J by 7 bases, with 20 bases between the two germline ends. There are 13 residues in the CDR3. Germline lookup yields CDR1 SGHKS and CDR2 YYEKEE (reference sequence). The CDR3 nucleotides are TGTGCCACCCAAACGGCCGCCGGAGGGGAGCAGTACTTC. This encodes CATQTAAGGEQYF.

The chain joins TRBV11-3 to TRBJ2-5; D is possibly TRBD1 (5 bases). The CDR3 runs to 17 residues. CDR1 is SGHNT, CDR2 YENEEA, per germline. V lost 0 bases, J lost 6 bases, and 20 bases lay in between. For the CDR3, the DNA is TGTGCCAGCAGCTTAGATTTAAGCCTAGGGGCAGTAAAGACCCAGTACTTC. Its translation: CASSLDLSLGAVKTQYF.

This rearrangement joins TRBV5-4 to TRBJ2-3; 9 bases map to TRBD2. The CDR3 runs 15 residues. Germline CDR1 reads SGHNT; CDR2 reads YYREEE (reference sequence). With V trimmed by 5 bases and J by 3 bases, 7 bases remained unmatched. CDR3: CASSPSGGPTDTQYF. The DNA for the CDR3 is TGTGCCAGCAGTCCAAGCGGGGGGCCGACAGATACGCAGTATTTT.

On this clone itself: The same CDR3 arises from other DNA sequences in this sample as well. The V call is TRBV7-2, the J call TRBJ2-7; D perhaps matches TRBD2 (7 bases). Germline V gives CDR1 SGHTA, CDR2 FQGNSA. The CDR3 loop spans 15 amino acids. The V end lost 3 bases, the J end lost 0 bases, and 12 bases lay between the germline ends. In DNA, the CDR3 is TGTGCCAGCAGCTTTGGCGGGGGCAGCTCCTACGAGCAGTACTTC. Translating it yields CASSFGGGSSYEQYF. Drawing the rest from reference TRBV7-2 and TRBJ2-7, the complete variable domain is GAGVSQSPSNKVTEKGKDVELRCDPISGHTALYWYRQSLGQGLEFLIYFQGNSAPDKSGLPSDRFSAERTGGSVSTLTIQRTQQEDSAVYLCASSFGGGSSYEQYFGPGTRLTVT.

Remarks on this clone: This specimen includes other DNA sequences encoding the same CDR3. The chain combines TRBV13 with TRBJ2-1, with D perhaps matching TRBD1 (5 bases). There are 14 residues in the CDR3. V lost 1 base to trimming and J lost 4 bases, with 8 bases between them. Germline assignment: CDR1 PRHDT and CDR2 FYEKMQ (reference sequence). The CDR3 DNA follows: TGTGCCAGCAGCTTAGAGGGGCTATACAATGAGCAGTTCTTC. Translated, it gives CASSLEGLYNEQFF. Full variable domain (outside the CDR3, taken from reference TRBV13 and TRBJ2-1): AAGVIQSPRHLIKEKRETATLKCYPIPRHDTVYWYQQGPGQDPQFLISFYEKMQSDKGSIPDRFSAQQFSDYHSELNMSSLELGDSALYFCASSLEGLYNEQFFGPGTRLTVL.